One and the same sample provided the 24 T cell receptor beta chains below, sequenced in a study of OX40 agonist ivuxolimab in advanced cancers. The assay was immunoSEQ multiplex PCR, and TCRdb's table has in-frame clones only and misses some. The data contain approximately 76,000 clones, approximately 85% of them singletons. Source: CD4+ or CD8+ T cells sorted from blood, taken in a trial of the OX40 agonist ivuxolimab. The receptors derive from an adult with an advanced solid tumor such as melanoma, head and neck, liver or kidney cancer.

This clone was recorded once. This chain connects TRBV29-1 to TRBJ1-5; the D gene is possibly TRBD1 (5 bases). There are 14 residues in the CDR3. The germline gives CDR1 SQVTM, CDR2 ANQGSEA. The V end was cut by 5 bases, the J end by 4 bases, with 15 bases between. The CDR3 is CSVTTGGRNQPQHF. The CDR3 DNA reads TGCAGCGTTACGACGGGGGGAAGGAATCAGCCCCAGCATTTT.

The chain recombines TRBV5-1 with TRBJ1-1, with D perhaps TRBD1 (5 bases). V gave up 4 bases and J gave up 2 bases, with 12 bases separating them. Germline values: CDR1 SGHRS, CDR2 YFSETQ. The CDR3 totals 14 residues. CDR3 amino acids: CASSTGHPNTEAFF. CDR3 DNA: TGCGCCAGCAGCACAGGACATCCAAACACTGAAGCTTTCTTT.

The CDR3 DNA sequence: TGTGCCAGCAGTTACTCGATTTACAGGGCCAATTCACCCCTCCACTTT. Amino acids: CASSYSIYRANSPLHF. The V call is TRBV6-5, the J call TRBJ1-6; D possibly corresponds to TRBD1 (6 bases). CDR1 MNHEY and CDR2 SVGAGI come from the germline V gene. Between the trimmed V and J ends, which lost 0 bases and 7 bases, there was a span of 13 bases. This CDR3 is built from 16 residues.

This clone appeared once. The rearrangement links TRBV6-1 to TRBJ1-3, with a possible D match to TRBD1 (5 bases). The CDR3 has 14 residues. Looked up from germline, CDR1 is MNHNS and CDR2 is SASEGT. V was shortened by 4 bases and J by 2 bases, with 9 bases between the two germline ends. The CDR3 reads CASSAGAAGNTIYF. The DNA for the CDR3 is TGTGCCAGCAGTGCCGGGGCAGCTGGAAACACCATATATTTT.

V is TRBV6-5 and J is TRBJ2-2; perhaps TRBD2 as D (5 bases). V shed 6 bases and J shed 7 bases, with 18 bases lying between them. The CDR3 is 15 residues long. Germline lookup yields CDR1 MNHEY and CDR2 SVGAGI. The DNA for the CDR3 is TGTGCCAGCAGATTACTAGTTACCTTCAGCGGGGAGCTGTTTTTT. Translating it yields CASRLLVTFSGELFF.

The V call is TRBV19, the J call TRBJ1-2; 9 positions match TRBD1. Germline CDR1 LNHDA, CDR2 SQIVND (reference sequence). The CDR3 totals 15 residues. V lost 6 bases and J lost 4; bases outside the gene matches: 9. The DNA of the CDR3 is TGTGCCAGTAGCCTAGGGACAGGGTATCTCTATGGCTACACCTTC. It specifies CASSLGTGYLYGYTF.

The chain has TRBV25-1 and TRBJ1-4; D is possibly TRBD1 (6 bases). The CDR3 is 15 amino acids. Trimming stripped 3 bases from V and 8 bases from J, with 16 bases between. CDR1 is MGHDK and CDR2 is SYGVNS in the germline V gene. The CDR3 DNA reads TGTGCCAGCAGTGACTCCTCAGGGGCAAGGGAAAAACTGTTTTTT. This gives the protein CASSDSSGAREKLFF. Full variable domain (missing parts from reference TRBV25-1 and TRBJ1-4): EADIYQTPRYLVIGTGKKITLECSQTMGHDKMYWYQQDPGMELHLIHYSYGVNSTEKGDLSSESTVSRIRTEHFPLTLESARPSHTSQYLCASSDSSGAREKLFFGSGTQLSVL.

This clone was seen only once. The genes are TRBV5-1 and TRBJ2-2, with 11 nucleotides matching TRBD1. V was clipped by 4 bases and J by 2 bases; unmatched bases: 4. This CDR3 is built from 16 residues. CDR1 is SGHRS, CDR2 YFSETQ, per germline. The CDR3 loop is CASSGGQGANTGELFF. CDR3 in DNA: TGCGCCAGCAGCGGAGGACAGGGGGCCAACACCGGGGAGCTGTTTTTT.

The CDR3 DNA reads TGTGCCAGCTCAGCCATAGGACAGGGCCTCTACGAGCAGTACTTC. Translated: CASSAIGQGLYEQYF. The rearrangement links TRBV18 to TRBJ2-7; 8 bases agree with TRBD1. The CDR3 sequence is 15 residues long. V was clipped by 5 bases and J by 3 bases; unmatched bases: 9. Per the germline V gene, CDR1 is KGHSH and CDR2 is LQKENI.

J is TRBJ1-2 and V is TRBV19; 7 bases map to TRBD1. This CDR3 has 14 residues. Germline V lookup: CDR1 LNHDA, CDR2 SQIVND (reference sequence). The CDR3 loop is CASRDRVSLYGYTF. The CDR3 nucleotides read TGTGCTTCACGGGACAGAGTCTCCCTGTATGGCTACACCTTC.

The chain uses TRBV6-6 and TRBJ2-5, with D possibly TRBD1 on 5 matching bases. This CDR3 is 14 amino acids long. Germline CDR1 MNHNY, CDR2 SVGAGI (reference sequence). V lost 7 bases and J 4 bases, leaving 16 bases between the germline ends. The CDR3 DNA follows: TGTGCCAGCAATCAACGGACACCCCGAGAGACCCAGTACTTC. Its translation: CASNQRTPRETQYF.

The chain joins TRBV7-3 to TRBJ1-6; D is undetermined. CDR1 is SGHTA and CDR2 is FQGTGA in the germline V gene. The ends were cut back, 5 bases at V and 6 bases at J, with 11 bases in the middle. The CDR3 sequence is 14 residues long. The CDR3 spells CASSRGGLNSPLHF. In DNA, the CDR3 is TGTGCCAGCAGCCGCGGCGGCCTTAATTCACCCCTCCACTTT.

The chain links TRBV9 to TRBJ1-1; TRBD1 might be the D (5 bases). Between the trimmed V and J ends, which lost 3 bases and 3 bases, there was a span of 12 bases. This CDR3 has 14 residues. The germline V gene encodes CDR1 SGDLS and CDR2 YYNGEE. CDR3 protein: CASSGLREDTEAFF. The CDR3, as DNA: TGTGCCAGCAGCGGCCTCAGGGAGGACACTGAAGCTTTCTTT.

The CDR3 bases are TGCGCCAGCAGCCCCACCATAATCGACAAGGGGGCGAGTGGCTACACCTTC. The encoded protein is CASSPTIIDKGASGYTF. The V call is TRBV4-3, the J call TRBJ1-2; 7 bases line up with TRBD1. Trimming removed 4 bases from V and 7 bases from J; junction bases left unmatched: 18. The CDR3 is made up of 17 amino acids. Looked up from germline, CDR1 is LGHNA and CDR2 is YSLEER.

CDR3 loop: CASSLRTSGNEQFF. The CDR3 DNA is TGTGCCAGCAGTCTCCGGACTAGCGGGAATGAGCAGTTCTTC. The V call is TRBV27, the J call TRBJ2-1; 11 nucleotides align to TRBD2. The junction had 4 bases not matched to a gene; V was cut back by 5 bases and J by 7 bases. The CDR3 has 14 amino acids. Per the germline V gene, CDR1 is MNHEY and CDR2 is SMNVEV (reference sequence).

The chain carries TRBV5-1 and TRBJ2-3; 8 bases fit TRBD1. Germline lookup yields CDR1 SGHRS and CDR2 YFSETQ. This CDR3 contains 16 residues. The J segment lost 1 base and the V segment lost 4 bases, leaving 8 bases of the junction unmatched. CDR3 nucleotide sequence: TGCGCCAGCAGCACCGGACAGGGTGCGGGCACAGATACGCAGTATTTT. Translating gives CASSTGQGAGTDTQYF.

This clone was picked up a small number of times. The J gene is TRBJ1-2, the V gene TRBV9; 7 bases agree with TRBD1. CDR1 and CDR2 from the germline V gene are SGDLS and YYNGEE. After removal of 3 bases from V and 6 bases from J, the junction contained 14 bases not matched to a gene. This CDR3 region has 16 residues. CDR3 DNA: TGTGCCAGCAGCGCAGATCCTCATTCCGGGACAGATGGCTACACCTTC. This codes for CASSADPHSGTDGYTF.

The chain couples TRBV6-5 to TRBJ1-2, with TRBD1 as a possible D gene (6 bases). This CDR3 is 14 amino acids long. Trimming stripped 2 bases from V and 4 bases from J, with 11 bases between. CDR1 is MNHEY, CDR2 SVGAGI, per germline. CDR3 nucleotides: TGTGCCAGCAGTTACGGGGGCGTGAGCTATGGCTACACCTTC. It specifies CASSYGGVSYGYTF.

This rearrangement joins TRBV21-1 to TRBJ2-5. TRBV21-1 corresponds to a pseudogene. The CDR3 is 16 amino acids. CDR3 nucleotide sequence: TGTGCCAGCAGCAAAAAAACAACGGGGCGCGACGAGACCCAGTACTTC. This codes for CASSKKTTGRDETQYF.

The J gene is TRBJ1-1, the V gene TRBV29-1; no reliable D call. The CDR3 runs to 13 residues. CDR1 is SQVTM, CDR2 ANQGSEA, per germline. V gave up 4 bases and J gave up 1 base, with 10 bases separating them. DNA of the CDR3: TGCAGCGTTGCCCCCGGTTGGAACACTGAAGCTTTCTTT. It encodes CSVAPGWNTEAFF.

This chain connects TRBV9 to TRBJ1-2; possibly TRBD1 for D (6 bases). This CDR3 is built from 13 residues. The V and J ends lost 3 bases and 5 bases respectively, with 11 bases between them. The germline V gene encodes CDR1 SGDLS and CDR2 YYNGEE. CDR3 sequence reads: CASSARQEYGYTF. The CDR3 region has the DNA TGTGCCAGCAGCGCCAGACAGGAGTATGGCTACACCTTC. The variable domain in full, completed from reference TRBV9 and TRBJ1-2, reads DSGVTQTPKHLITATGQRVTLRCSPRSGDLSVYWYQQSLDQGLQFLIQYYNGEERAKGNILERFSAQQFPDLHSELNLSSLELGDSALYFCASSARQEYGYTFGSGTRLTVV.

This clone has a handful of counts. V gene TRBV2 combines with J gene TRBJ2-7; perhaps TRBD2 as D (5 bases). From germline, CDR1 is SNHLY and CDR2 FYNNEI. The CDR3 spans 12 residues. V lost 5 bases and J 4 bases, leaving 9 bases between the germline ends. The CDR3 region has the DNA TGTGCCAGCAGTTACAGCGGATACGAGCAGTACTTC. Its translation: CASSYSGYEQYF. The full variable domain, completed using reference TRBV2 and TRBJ2-7, is EPEVTQTPSHQVTQMGQEVILRCVPISNHLYFYWYRQILGQKVEFLVSFYNNEISEKSEIFDDQFSVERPDGSNFTLKIRSTKLEDSAMYFCASSYSGYEQYFGPGTRLTVT.

This chain links TRBV7-2 with TRBJ2-1; 9 nucleotides align to TRBD2. CDR3 length: 13 amino acids. The V segment lost 7 bases and the J segment 2 bases; nucleotides outside the gene matches: 0. CDR1 and CDR2 (germline): SGHTA, FQGNSA. Here the CDR3 DNA reads TGTGCCAGCACTAGCGGGACCTACAATGAGCAGTTCTTC. It translates to CASTSGTYNEQFF. The whole variable domain, remainder taken from reference TRBV7-2 and TRBJ2-1, is GAGVSQSPSNKVTEKGKDVELRCDPISGHTALYWYRQSLGQGLEFLIYFQGNSAPDKSGLPSDRFSAERTGGSVSTLTIQRTQQEDSAVYLCASTSGTYNEQFFGPGTRLTVL.

The V and J genes are TRBV30 and TRBJ2-7; TRBD1 matches at 9 bases. This CDR3 contains 14 residues. With V trimmed by 0 bases and J by 7 bases, 7 bases remained unmatched. The germline gives CDR1 GTSNPN, CDR2 SVGIG (reference sequence). The CDR3 protein is CAWSVLNRGLEQYF. The CDR3 DNA reads TGTGCCTGGAGTGTACTAAACAGGGGGCTAGAGCAGTACTTC.